The clone carrying this T cell receptor (beta chain) was seen just once. The antigen remains unidentified. This entry is derived from a study of a mutant IDH1 vaccine in newly diagnosed glioma. Sequenced by immunoSEQ multiplex PCR; TCRdb stores in-frame clones only, minus some. The repertoire holds about 54,000 clones, with less than 90% as singletons. The CDR3 is 14 residues long. V gave up 7 bases and J gave up 5 bases, with 17 bases separating them. CDR1 ENHRY and CDR2 SYGVKD come from the germline V gene. The sample's time point: week 35, safety follow-up. All doses held 300 ug of mutant IDH1 20-mer peptide, with topical imiquimod.

The sequence was obtained from a woman younger than 30 with glioma. The chain couples TRBV10-3 to TRBJ1-1, with a tentative D call TRBD1 (6 bases). The specimen comprised PBMCs, sampled from a glioma patient whose treatment included an IDH1 peptide vaccine. The CDR3 sequence: CAINSARGDTEAFF. The CDR3 region has the DNA TGTGCCATCAATTCTGCCAGGGGAGATACTGAAGCTTTCTTT.